The 7 T cell receptor beta chains given below trace back to one sample, sequenced in a study of blood T cells in healthy people across ages (dated by TCRdb to 2014 to 2015). The library was made by 5' RACE. Sequencing was performed on an Illumina HiSeq 2500. A second PCR of roughly 6 to 12 cycles was performed with a sample-barcoded 5' primer and a J-beta primer mix. Clones were called with MiXCR by TCRdb after fastp trimmed the public reads at Q25, and only in-frame beta chains were retained. Each CDR3 protein appears once, grouped with its most common genes and DNA. In all, the sample holds some 640,000 distinct CDR3 sequences, and approximately 30% of those were seen once. The biggest ten clones account for less than 20% of the sample. The sample comprised blood. The receptors were sampled from a woman aged 80 or older in good health.

About this clonotype: A much larger clone lies a single base off, so this may be a read error. The genes are TRBV29-1 and TRBJ2-1; D might be TRBD2 (6 bases). V was pared by 5 bases and J by 0 bases, with 11 bases between. The CDR3 covers 14 residues. Germline values: CDR1 SQVTM, CDR2 ANQGSEA. The CDR3 sequence: CSVRDGGSYNEQFF. CDR3 sequence (DNA): TGCAGCGTTCGGGACGGGGGCTCCTACAATGAGCAGTTCTTC.

This clonotype was picked up many times. With a much larger clone just one base away, this may be a read error. The chain employs TRBV20-1 and TRBJ2-5; 7 nucleotides align to TRBD1. This CDR3 is built from 13 residues. The junction had 12 bases not matched to a gene; V was cut back by 3 bases and J by 11 bases. Germline V gene lookup returns CDR1 DFQATT and CDR2 SNEGSKA (reference sequence). This CDR3 reads CSASSGTANEQYF. The CDR3 DNA reads as TGCAGTGCTAGCTCCGGGACAGCGAATGAGCAGTACTTC.

This clonotype was detected ten times or more. CDR3 DNA sequence: TGTGCCAGCAGTTTAGAGGGCAGCTTTTCAAAAGTCGCCTACGAGCAGTACTTC. Translating gives CASSLEGSFSKVAYEQYF. The chain joins TRBV12-3 or TRBV12-4 to TRBJ2-7; D is uncertain. The CDR3 is made up of 18 amino acids. Trimming stripped 1 base from V and 2 bases from J, with 21 bases between.

This clonotype was seen many times. The chain couples TRBV4-1 to TRBJ1-2, with TRBD1 matching over 10 bases. The CDR3 runs 14 residues. The germline gives CDR1 MGHRA, CDR2 YSYEKL. J was trimmed by 3 bases and V by 4 bases; bases with no gene match: 2. The CDR3 region has the DNA TGCGCCAGCAGCCGGGACAGGGGCTACTATGGCTACACCTTC. It is translated as CASSRDRGYYGYTF.

This clonotype was detected many times. The chain is built from TRBV20-1 and TRBJ2-7; D is possibly TRBD1 or TRBD2 (5 bases each). The CDR3 runs 12 residues. Per the germline V gene, CDR1 is DFQATT and CDR2 is SNEGSKA (reference sequence). V shed 5 bases and J shed 5 bases, with 13 bases lying between them. The CDR3 is CSARQTGDEQYF. The CDR3 DNA reads as TGCAGTGCTCGACAGACCGGGGACGAGCAGTACTTC.

On this clonotype: A much bigger clone sits one base away, suggesting this may be a read error. V and J are TRBV5-1 and TRBJ1-2; 8 bases agree with TRBD1. The CDR3 is made up of 14 amino acids. The germline gives CDR1 SGHRS, CDR2 YFSETQ. CDR3: CACSLTGANYGYTF. For the CDR3, the DNA is TGCGCCTGCAGCCTGACAGGGGCCAACTATGGCTACACCTTC.

The V call is TRBV5-4, the J call TRBJ2-5, with 14 bases fitting TRBD2. The ends lost 4 bases at V and 7 bases at J; junction bases unmatched: 6. The CDR3 has 15 residues. Looked up from germline, CDR1 is SGHNT and CDR2 is YYREEE (reference sequence). The CDR3 here is CASSPGLAGEGTQYF. CDR3 DNA sequence: TGTGCCAGCAGCCCGGGACTAGCGGGGGAAGGGACCCAGTACTTC.